The clone carrying this T cell receptor (beta chain) appeared many times. Its antigen is as yet unknown. These data come from a study of breast tumors, draining lymph nodes, adjacent tissues. Notes on the study in general: The lymph node origin of tumor T cells was framed as consistent with a hypothesis, not demonstrated.

TCRdb reanalysed the multiplex PCR reads using MiXCR and keeps one entry per CDR3 protein. This sample has approximately 200,000 distinct CDR3 sequences, with around a third found just once. Trimming at V came to 1 base and at J to 5 bases, leaving 9 bases not matched to a gene. CDR1 and CDR2 from the germline V gene are MGHRA and YSYEKL. The CDR3 has 18 residues. Samples came from axillary lymph nodes draining the breast cancer. The source of this sequence is a female donor with breast cancer. Some clones in this sample may be carry-over from other donors' samples. This rearrangement joins TRBV4-1 to TRBJ2-1, with 12 bases matching TRBD2. Source material: axillary lymph node tissue. CDR3 sequence reads: CASSQAPQLAGGHNEQFF. DNA of the CDR3: TGCGCCAGCAGCCAAGCTCCCCAACTAGCGGGAGGCCACAATGAGCAGTTCTTC.